Shown below are 24 T cell receptor beta chains from a single sample sequenced in a study of blood T cell repertoires in COVID-19. Assay used: immunoSEQ multiplex PCR; TCRdb lists only in-frame clones, some missing. The data show just under 50,000 clones, with around 79% seen just once and 20% to 30% held by the top ten. Source material: peripheral blood. The source is an older man with acute or convalescent COVID-19.

The genes are TRBV19 and TRBJ1-6; D is perhaps TRBD1 (5 bases). CDR1 and CDR2 from the germline V gene are LNHDA and SQIVND (reference sequence). There are 15 residues in the CDR3. Trimming left V 6 bases short and J 12 bases short, with 21 bases between. CDR3 sequence (DNA): TGTGCCAGTAGCACACAGGCCGGTAATCTAGGACCCCTCCACTTT. Amino acid sequence: CASSTQAGNLGPLHF.

CDR3 bases: TGTGCCAGCAGCGTTAACGGCGGTCCGGTCGAGCAGTACTTC. It specifies CASSVNGGPVEQYF. This chain links TRBV7-2 with TRBJ2-7; no clear D gene. The ends were cut back, 5 bases at V and 6 bases at J, with 17 bases in the middle. Germline V lookup: CDR1 SGHTA, CDR2 FQGNSA. The CDR3 is made up of 14 amino acids.

This chain links TRBV6-1 with TRBJ2-3, with 14 bases identical to TRBD2. Germline V gives CDR1 MNHNS, CDR2 SASEGT. V was clipped by 1 base and J by 2 bases; unmatched bases: 2. The CDR3 is made up of 17 amino acids. CDR3 coding DNA: TGTGCCAGCAGTGAAGGGACTAGCGGGAGGCTCACAGATACGCAGTATTTT. It translates to CASSEGTSGRLTDTQYF.

This clone has just a few counts. The chain joins TRBV7-9 to TRBJ1-1; D uncertain. Germline CDR1 and CDR2: SEHNR and FQNEAQ (reference sequence). The V end was cut by 1 base, the J end by 1 base, with 7 bases between. The CDR3 contains 14 residues. This CDR3 reads CASSLGVANTEAFF. The CDR3 nucleotides are TGTGCCAGCAGCTTAGGGGTAGCGAACACTGAAGCTTTCTTT.

This CDR3 reads CAISGTSGTSYF. CDR3 DNA sequence: TGTGCCATCAGTGGGACTAGCGGGACCTCGTACTTC. This chain joins TRBV10-3 and TRBJ2-7; 12 bases are a match to TRBD2. CDR1 is ENHRY, CDR2 SYGVKD, per germline. Trimming at V came to 4 bases and at J to 12 bases, leaving 4 bases not matched to a gene. The CDR3 loop spans 12 amino acids.

In this sample, this clone turned up a few times. CDR3 sequence (DNA): TGTGCCAGCTCACCACTAGGGACAGGGGAATCACCCCTCCACTTT. Its protein is CASSPLGTGESPLHF. The chain has TRBV18 and TRBJ1-6; 10 bases agree with TRBD1. Trimming cost V 1 base and J 10 bases; bases outside gene matches: 4. This CDR3 spans 15 amino acids. From germline, CDR1 is KGHSH and CDR2 LQKENI.

V and J are TRBV27 and TRBJ1-5, with 9 bases that match TRBD1. The length of the CDR3 is 15 residues. After removal of 6 bases from V and 3 bases from J, the junction contained 6 bases not matched to a gene. The V gene's germline CDR1 is MNHEY and CDR2 SMNVEV (reference sequence). The CDR3 nucleotides read TGTGCCAGCAGCAGGACAGGGGTGGTCAATCAGCCCCAGCATTTT. Translation gives CASSRTGVVNQPQHF.

The chain has TRBV7-3 and TRBJ2-2; TRBD2 agrees at 9 bases. Germline V gives CDR1 SGHTA, CDR2 FQGTGA. There are 16 residues in the CDR3. With V trimmed by 11 bases and J by 6 bases, 16 bases remained unmatched. The CDR3 here is CASQEGSGSPPGELFF. CDR3 in DNA: TGTGCCTCTCAGGAGGGTAGCGGGAGCCCCCCCGGGGAGCTGTTTTTT.

This chain connects TRBV19 to TRBJ1-4; weak D call: TRBD1 (5 bases). Germline loops: CDR1 LNHDA, CDR2 SQIVND (reference sequence). V was trimmed by 2 bases and J by 2 bases, leaving 6 bases between them. The CDR3 is 14 amino acids. CDR3 nucleotides: TGTGCCAGTAGTATACGGGGGACTAATGAAAAACTGTTTTTT. It encodes CASSIRGTNEKLFF.

The V gene is TRBV6-5, the J gene TRBJ2-5, with D possibly being TRBD2 (7 bases). Trimming removed 2 bases at V and 5 bases at J, with 12 bases between. The CDR3 sequence is 14 residues long. From germline, CDR1 is MNHEY and CDR2 SVGAGI. CDR3 residues: CASSYGGGDETQYF. Here the CDR3 DNA reads TGTGCCAGCAGTTACGGAGGGGGGGATGAGACCCAGTACTTC.

J is TRBJ1-2 and V is TRBV2; 10 bases are shared with TRBD1. V shed 8 bases, J shed 8 bases, and the junction held 5 bases outside the gene matches. CDR1 is SNHLY, CDR2 FYNNEI, per germline. The CDR3 runs 12 residues. CDR3 sequence reads: CASRWDRGGYTF. For the CDR3, the DNA is TGTGCCAGCCGGTGGGACAGGGGCGGCTACACCTTC.

V gene TRBV14 combines with J gene TRBJ2-3; TRBD2 might be the D (5 bases). Trimming removed 2 bases at V and 0 bases at J, with 12 bases between. The CDR3 has 16 amino acids. CDR1 is SGHDN, CDR2 FVKESK, per germline. The CDR3 here is CASSQRGSLSTDTQYF. In nucleotides, the CDR3 is TGTGCCAGCAGCCAAAGAGGGAGCCTGAGCACAGATACGCAGTATTTT.

This chain links TRBV6-2 or TRBV6-3 with TRBJ2-7; D is possibly TRBD1 (6 bases). The germline gives CDR1 MNHEY, CDR2 SVGEGT. Trimming removed 4 bases at V and 5 bases at J, with 12 bases between. This CDR3 region has 13 residues. CDR3 protein: CASSLTGPDEQYF. The CDR3 region has the DNA TGTGCCAGCAGTTTGACAGGACCCGACGAGCAGTACTTC.

In DNA, the CDR3 is TGTGCCAGCAGTACGCCCCGACTAGCGATGAACACCGGGGAGCTGTTTTTT. This sequence encodes CASSTPRLAMNTGELFF. The chain links TRBV6-2 or TRBV6-3 to TRBJ2-2; 8 bases align to TRBD2. V lost 5 bases to trimming and J lost 1 base; unmatched junction nucleotides: 9. Germline V gene data show CDR1 as MNHEY and CDR2 as SVGEGT. CDR3 length: 17 amino acids.

This chain joins TRBV10-3 and TRBJ1-1; 7 nucleotides match TRBD1. V dropped 6 bases and J dropped 4; count of bases not matched to a gene: 8. There are 14 residues in the CDR3. CDR1 ENHRY and CDR2 SYGVKD come from the germline V gene. The CDR3, as DNA: TGTGCCATCAGCTCACAGGGGTCAGGCACTGAAGCTTTCTTT. It encodes CAISSQGSGTEAFF.

This clone was observed a handful of times. The chain couples TRBV10-3 to TRBJ1-2; 7 nucleotides align to TRBD1. Per the germline V gene, CDR1 is ENHRY and CDR2 is SYGVKD. The CDR3 totals 15 residues. With V trimmed by 10 bases and J by 8 bases, 19 bases remained unmatched. The CDR3: CASRLEGAPGAGYTF. DNA for the CDR3: TGTGCCAGCCGACTAGAGGGGGCACCGGGCGCGGGCTACACCTTC.

Only a few counts were recorded for this clone. The V call is TRBV5-6, the J call TRBJ2-6, with 8 bases matching TRBD1. After removal of 0 bases from V and 10 bases from J, the junction contained 18 bases not matched to a gene. This CDR3 is 19 amino acids long. In germline, CDR1 is SGHDT, CDR2 YYEEEE. The CDR3 sequence is CASSLARGPLIGWGNVLTF. The CDR3 DNA follows: TGTGCCAGCAGCTTGGCCAGGGGGCCCTTAATCGGCTGGGGGAACGTCCTGACTTTC. Full variable domain (remainder filled in from reference TRBV5-6 and TRBJ2-6): DAGVTQSPTHLIKTRGQQVTLRCSPKSGHDTVSWYQQALGQGPQFIFQYYEEEERQRGNFPDRFSGHQFPNYSSELNVNALLLGDSALYLCASSLARGPLIGWGNVLTFGAGSRLTVL.

The V and J genes are TRBV10-2 and TRBJ1-4; 7 bases align to TRBD1. The V segment lost 6 bases and the J segment 0 bases; nucleotides outside the gene matches: 4. CDR1 and CDR2 (germline): WSHSY, SAAADI. There are 15 residues in the CDR3. CDR3 sequence reads: CASSRGQATNEKLFF. In DNA, the CDR3 is TGCGCCAGCAGCAGAGGACAGGCAACTAATGAAAAACTGTTTTTT.

CDR3 protein: CASSIVALESYEQYF. The CDR3 DNA sequence: TGTGCCAGTAGTATAGTGGCTCTGGAGTCCTACGAGCAGTACTTC. The rearrangement joins TRBV19 to TRBJ2-7; no definite D call. Looked up from germline, CDR1 is LNHDA and CDR2 is SQIVND (reference sequence). The CDR3 has 15 amino acids. V dropped 1 base and J dropped 1 base, with 11 bases sitting between them. The entire variable domain, with the rest obtained from reference TRBV19 and TRBJ2-7, is as follows: DGGITQSPKYLFRKEGQNVTLSCEQNLNHDAMYWYRQDPGQGLRLIYYSQIVNDFQKGDIAEGYSVSREKKESFPLTVTSAQKNPTAFYLCASSIVALESYEQYFGPGTRLTVT.

This clone has only a few counts. This chain uses TRBV5-1 with TRBJ1-4; unclear D gene. The CDR3 runs 14 residues. Trimming took off 3 bases at V and 0 bases at J, with 6 bases between the two ends. Germline loops: CDR1 SGHRS, CDR2 YFSETQ. CDR3 DNA sequence: TGCGCCAGCAGCTCAACAGCAACTAATGAAAAACTGTTTTTT. This sequence encodes CASSSTATNEKLFF.

J is TRBJ2-7 and V is TRBV9; D gene ambiguous. Germline CDR1 SGDLS, CDR2 YYNGEE. The CDR3 contains 14 residues. The V end lost 4 bases, the J end lost 1 base, and 12 bases lay between the germline ends. The CDR3 spells CASSFLAESYEQYF. DNA for the CDR3: TGTGCCAGCAGCTTTCTGGCAGAATCCTACGAGCAGTACTTC. The full variable domain, with the rest looked up from reference TRBV9 and TRBJ2-7, is DSGVTQTPKHLITATGQRVTLRCSPRSGDLSVYWYQQSLDQGLQFLIQYYNGEERAKGNILERFSAQQFPDLHSELNLSSLELGDSALYFCASSFLAESYEQYFGPGTRLTVT.

The chain carries TRBV7-6 and TRBJ2-1; 9 bases are shared with TRBD2. The CDR3 loop spans 18 amino acids. V was clipped by 3 bases and J by 6 bases; unmatched bases: 15. Germline CDR1 reads SGHVS; CDR2 reads FNYEAQ. The CDR3 is CASSFFGSGGLEVNEQFF. The CDR3, as DNA: TGTGCCAGCAGCTTTTTCGGTAGCGGGGGCCTGGAGGTCAATGAGCAGTTCTTC.

This CDR3 reads CASAATGQPQHF. CDR3 in DNA: TGTGCCAGCGCCGCGACAGGCCAGCCCCAGCATTTT. This chain joins TRBV7-9 and TRBJ1-5; D may be TRBD1 (6 bases). The CDR3 covers 12 residues. Germline V gives CDR1 SEHNR, CDR2 FQNEAQ (reference sequence). The V end was cut by 8 bases, the J end by 7 bases, with 12 bases between.

This rearrangement joins TRBV5-4 to TRBJ2-5, with a possible D match to TRBD2 (6 bases). V was trimmed by 4 bases and J by 4 bases, leaving 17 bases between them. The CDR3 contains 15 residues. The germline V gene encodes CDR1 SGHNT and CDR2 YYREEE (reference sequence). The chain's CDR3 is CASSPPAGYPETQYF. As DNA, the CDR3 is TGTGCCAGCAGCCCGCCGGCGGGGTACCCAGAGACCCAGTACTTC.